Shown below are 16 T cell receptor beta chains from a single sample sequenced in a study of technical replicates of blood from several donors. Assay used: immunoSEQ multiplex PCR; TCRdb lists only in-frame clones, some missing. The table includes 75,000 to 90,000 clones, around nine tenths detected once. Material for sequencing was T cells isolated from PBMCs. These receptors were collected from a human donor in good health.

This clone was recorded once. The chain combines TRBV27 with TRBJ1-1; TRBD1 agrees at 7 bases. The CDR3 contains 13 residues. Looked up from germline, CDR1 is MNHEY and CDR2 is SMNVEV (reference sequence). V was clipped by 5 bases and J by 5 bases; unmatched bases: 5. The chain's CDR3 is CASSTNRGTEAFF. The CDR3 nucleotides are TGTGCCAGCAGTACAAACAGGGGTACTGAAGCTTTCTTT.

The J gene is TRBJ2-5, the V gene TRBV5-4; D is perhaps TRBD2 (5 bases). The CDR3 loop spans 15 amino acids. V lost 1 base and J lost 4, with 14 bases in between. Germline loops: CDR1 SGHNT, CDR2 YYREEE (reference sequence). For the CDR3, the DNA is TGTGCCAGCAGCTTGAAACCGGGATGGAGAGAGACCCAGTACTTC. Translation: CASSLKPGWRETQYF.

The chain has TRBV10-1 and TRBJ2-7; TRBD1 might be the D (7 bases). CDR3 size: 16 residues. Germline V gives CDR1 WNHNN, CDR2 SYGVQD (reference sequence). Trimming pared 3 bases from V and 0 bases from J, leaving 15 bases between. This CDR3 reads CASSDPRDSSSYEQYF. The CDR3 nucleotides are TGCGCCAGCAGTGACCCGCGGGACAGCAGCTCCTACGAGCAGTACTTC.

A single count supports this clone. The chain joins TRBV5-1 to TRBJ1-1; 10 bases match TRBD1. V was pared by 4 bases and J by 0 bases, with 6 bases of the junction left unmatched. Germline lookup yields CDR1 SGHRS and CDR2 YFSETQ. The CDR3 totals 16 residues. CDR3 loop: CASSRGQGGMNTEAFF. CDR3 bases: TGCGCCAGCAGCCGCGGACAGGGGGGTATGAACACTGAAGCTTTCTTT.

This clone appeared a single time. This rearrangement joins TRBV7-6 to TRBJ1-4; D possibly corresponds to TRBD1 (5 bases). The CDR3 has 13 amino acids. V dropped 1 base and J dropped 9 bases, with 9 bases sitting between them. The germline gives CDR1 SGHVS, CDR2 FNYEAQ. Written as DNA, the CDR3 is TGTGCCAGCAGCTTAGATCTGGGGCAAAAACTGTTTTTT. Protein product: CASSLDLGQKLFF.

CDR3 sequence reads: CASSFPNTGELFF. The CDR3 region has the DNA TGTGCCAGCAGCTTCCCTAACACCGGGGAGCTGTTTTTT. V and J are TRBV5-6 and TRBJ2-2, with D hard to call. CDR1 is SGHDT and CDR2 is YYEEEE in the germline V gene. V lost 2 bases and J lost 2, with 4 bases in between. This CDR3 comprises 13 residues.

This sequence joins TRBV11-1 and TRBJ2-5; TRBD1 is a possible D gene (6 bases). The J call could be wrong; TRBJ2-7 is a better fit for the DNA end. The CDR3 runs to 15 residues. The germline V gene encodes CDR1 SGHAT and CDR2 FQDESV (reference sequence). CDR3 nucleotides: TGTGCCAGCAGCCAGAGGGCAGGGGTTTCGTACGAGCAGTACTTC. Translating it yields CASSQRAGVSYEQYF.

This chain links TRBV25-1 with TRBJ2-1; 12 bases are a match to TRBD1. Germline CDR1 MGHDK, CDR2 SYGVNS. The CDR3 covers 16 residues. V gave up 3 bases and J gave up 8 bases; unmatched junction bases: 8. The CDR3 is CASSDLRDRGRDEQFF. CDR3 DNA: TGTGCCAGCAGTGACCTCCGGGACAGGGGGCGCGATGAGCAGTTCTTC.

The chain is built from TRBV6-1 and TRBJ2-7; D unclear. Looked up from germline, CDR1 is MNHNS and CDR2 is SASEGT. CDR3 length equals 15 residues. V lost 5 bases to trimming and J lost 5 bases, with 19 bases between them. The CDR3 bases are TGTGCCAGCAGTACTACTCCTTTTGAGAGCCACGAGCAGTACTTC. This codes for CASSTTPFESHEQYF.

This chain uses TRBV11-2 with TRBJ2-2; no clear D. Germline V gene sequence: CDR1 SGHAT, CDR2 FQNNGV. This CDR3 is 16 amino acids long. V gave up 5 bases and J gave up 3 bases, with 16 bases separating them. CDR3 coding DNA: TGTGCCAGCAGCCCCCAGGCTGGCTTGTACACCGGGGAGCTGTTTTTT. Encoded protein: CASSPQAGLYTGELFF.

The J gene is TRBJ2-7, the V gene TRBV11-2, with D possibly being TRBD1 (5 bases). Germline CDR1 is SGHAT and CDR2 is FQNNGV. V lost 5 bases, J lost 1 base, and 6 bases lay in between. The CDR3 loop spans 12 amino acids. This CDR3 is CASSQGSYEQYF. CDR3 DNA: TGTGCCAGCAGCCAGGGATCCTACGAGCAGTACTTC. The full variable domain, completed using reference TRBV11-2 and TRBJ2-7, is EAGVAQSPRYKIIEKRQSVAFWCNPISGHATLYWYQQILGQGPKLLIQFQNNGVVDDSQLPKDRFSAERLKGVDSTLKIQPAKLEDSAVYLCASSQGSYEQYFGPGTRLTVT.

The chain uses TRBV2 and TRBJ2-7, with D possibly being TRBD1 (6 bases). The CDR3 contains 13 residues. With 6 bases removed from V and 7 bases from J, the gap between germline ends came to 16 bases. Germline values: CDR1 SNHLY, CDR2 FYNNEI. The DNA for the CDR3 is TGTGCCAGCAGAAGTACAGGGAACGGAGAGCAGTACTTC. It specifies CASRSTGNGEQYF.

The rearrangement links TRBV9 to TRBJ1-2; the match to TRBD1 covers 9 bases. CDR3 length: 15 amino acids. V dropped 3 bases and J dropped 7; count of bases not matched to a gene: 10. Germline V gene lookup returns CDR1 SGDLS and CDR2 YYNGEE. The CDR3 sequence: CASSAQDRGGTGYTF. CDR3 nucleotides: TGTGCCAGCAGCGCCCAAGACAGGGGGGGAACTGGCTACACCTTC. The full variable domain, rest sourced from reference TRBV9 and TRBJ1-2, is DSGVTQTPKHLITATGQRVTLRCSPRSGDLSVYWYQQSLDQGLQFLIQYYNGEERAKGNILERFSAQQFPDLHSELNLSSLELGDSALYFCASSAQDRGGTGYTFGSGTRLTVV.

This clone was counted a single time. The chain is built from TRBV28 and TRBJ2-2, with a possible D match to TRBD2 (5 bases). Germline CDR1 and CDR2: MDHEN and SYDVKM. The CDR3 loop spans 14 amino acids. Trimming cost V 11 bases and J 0 bases, with 13 bases left between them. CDR3 residues: CAFGERSNTGELFF. DNA of the CDR3: TGTGCCTTCGGGGAGAGGTCGAACACCGGGGAGCTGTTTTTT.

V gene TRBV27 combines with J gene TRBJ2-7; the D is unclear. This CDR3 spans 13 amino acids. Trimming cost V 3 bases and J 3 bases, with 9 bases left between them. Germline V CDR1 and CDR2: MNHEY, SMNVEV (reference sequence). The CDR3 DNA sequence: TGTGCCAGCAGTTTGAACTCCGACTACGAGCAGTACTTC. It translates to CASSLNSDYEQYF.

The chain employs TRBV11-3 and TRBJ2-1, with 8 nucleotides matching TRBD2. The germline V gene has CDR1 SGHNT and CDR2 YENEEA. The V segment lost 0 bases and the J segment 8 bases; nucleotides outside the gene matches: 6. The CDR3 runs to 15 residues. This CDR3 reads CASSLEAGGGHEQFF. The CDR3 bases are TGTGCCAGCAGCTTAGAGGCGGGGGGAGGGCATGAGCAGTTCTTC. Supplemented by reference TRBV11-3 and TRBJ2-1, the full variable domain reads EAGVVQSPRYKIIEKKQPVAFWCNPISGHNTLYWYLQNLGQGPELLIRYENEEAVDDSQLPKDRFSAERLKGVDSTLKIQPAELGDSAVYLCASSLEAGGGHEQFFGPGTRLTVL.